Listed here are 13 T cell receptor beta chains from one sample, sequenced in a study of blood T cell repertoires in COVID-19. Assay used: immunoSEQ multiplex PCR; TCRdb lists only in-frame clones, some missing. Among over 150,000 clones, about 89% were seen once, and the ten largest hold under 2%. The sample was peripheral blood. The receptors shown here come from a man between 18 and 35 years old who had recovered from COVID-19.

This clone was detected only a few times. The chain carries TRBV9 and TRBJ1-2, with TRBD1 identical over 9 bases. J was trimmed by 2 bases and V by 4 bases; bases with no gene match: 12. The CDR3 has 17 amino acids. Germline assignment: CDR1 SGDLS and CDR2 YYNGEE. CDR3 residues: CASSPRSGQGFNYGYTF. The CDR3 DNA is TGTGCCAGCAGCCCGCGATCTGGACAGGGGTTCAACTATGGCTACACCTTC.

Only a few counts were recorded for this clone. This chain links TRBV5-1 with TRBJ1-2; D is uncertain. The CDR3 contains 13 residues. The V gene's germline CDR1 is SGHRS and CDR2 YFSETQ. V lost 1 base to trimming and J lost 3 bases, with 7 bases between them. CDR3 DNA: TGCGCCAGCAGCTTGCTCGCGGACTATGGCTACACCTTC. It specifies CASSLLADYGYTF.

About this clone: Additional DNA sequences in this sample encode the identical CDR3. This chain uses TRBV6-5 with TRBJ1-1; 7 nucleotides agree with TRBD1. The CDR3 consists of 14 residues. The junction had 6 bases not matched to a gene; V was cut back by 6 bases and J by 2 bases. CDR1 is MNHEY, CDR2 SVGAGI, per germline. CDR3 DNA sequence: TGTGCCAGCAGCCCCGGGACAGCTAACACTGAAGCTTTCTTT. Its translation: CASSPGTANTEAFF.

V usage is TRBV14 and J usage is TRBJ2-4, with D tentatively TRBD2 (6 bases). This CDR3 contains 15 residues. Trimming stripped 6 bases from V and 0 bases from J, with 12 bases between. CDR1 is SGHDN and CDR2 is FVKESK in the germline V gene. Here the CDR3 DNA reads TGTGCCAGCAGATTGAAGGGACTAGCCAAAAACATTCAGTACTTC. Translation gives CASRLKGLAKNIQYF.

The chain has TRBV4-3 and TRBJ2-2; D is undetermined. Germline V CDR1 and CDR2: LGHNA, YSLEER. Trimming pared 1 base from V and 8 bases from J, leaving 5 bases between. The CDR3 extends over 12 amino acids. The DNA for the CDR3 is TGCGCCAGCAGCCAAGCGCGGGGGGAGCTGTTTTTT. Translating it yields CASSQARGELFF.

This chain connects TRBV5-1 to TRBJ2-7, with D tentatively TRBD1 (6 bases). V was trimmed by 5 bases and J by 4 bases, leaving 13 bases between them. CDR3 length: 13 amino acids. CDR1 SGHRS and CDR2 YFSETQ come from the germline V gene. The CDR3 DNA reads as TGCGCCAGCAGGTTACAGGGTTCTTACGAGCAGTACTTC. Protein: CASRLQGSYEQYF. Supplemented by reference TRBV5-1 and TRBJ2-7, the full variable domain reads KAGVTQTPRYLIKTRGQQVTLSCSPISGHRSVSWYQQTPGQGLQFLFEYFSETQRNKGNFPGRFSGRQFSNSRSEMNVSTLELGDSALYLCASRLQGSYEQYFGPGTRLTVT.

The chain is built from TRBV5-4 and TRBJ2-1; 7 bases line up with TRBD2. V was clipped by 2 bases and J by 0 bases; unmatched bases: 5. There are 16 residues in the CDR3. Germline V gives CDR1 SGHNT, CDR2 YYREEE (reference sequence). The CDR3 DNA follows: TGTGCCAGCAGCTTTGCTAGCGGCCGCTCCTACAATGAGCAGTTCTTC. Protein sequence: CASSFASGRSYNEQFF.

This clone has just one count. V and J are TRBV6-5 and TRBJ2-7, with 8 bases identical to TRBD2. Per the germline V gene, CDR1 is MNHEY and CDR2 is SVGAGI. J was trimmed by 3 bases and V by 2 bases; bases with no gene match: 3. CDR3 length: 14 residues. The CDR3 DNA sequence: TGTGCCAGCAGTTACACTAGCGGACTCTACGAGCAGTACTTC. Amino acids: CASSYTSGLYEQYF.

The chain has TRBV7-9 and TRBJ2-7, with 7 bases lining up with TRBD1. The CDR3 loop spans 19 amino acids. CDR1 SEHNR and CDR2 FQNEAQ come from the germline V gene (reference sequence). With 3 bases clipped from V and 5 bases from J, the junction kept 22 bases outside the gene matches. The CDR3: CASSLAPSYSGGFIHEQYF. DNA for the CDR3: TGTGCCAGCAGCTTGGCCCCCTCGTACTCAGGGGGTTTTATCCACGAGCAGTACTTC.

This clone appeared a single time. The V call is TRBV24-1, the J call TRBJ2-5; D might be TRBD2 (5 bases). Germline CDR1 reads KGHDR; CDR2 reads SFDVKD. V lost 2 bases and J lost 4, with 13 bases in between. The CDR3 runs 15 residues. The CDR3 coding sequence is TGTGCCACCAGTGATTGGACGGCGGCGGGAGAGACCCAGTACTTC. Translating gives CATSDWTAAGETQYF.

The rearrangement links TRBV5-1 to TRBJ2-1, with 8 bases aligning to TRBD2. Trimming removed 0 bases from V and 14 bases from J; junction bases left unmatched: 4. The CDR3 runs to 12 residues. Germline V CDR1 and CDR2: SGHRS, YFSETQ. As DNA, the CDR3 is TGCGCCAGCAGCTTGGAAGCGGGAGCCGAGTTCTTC. This sequence encodes CASSLEAGAEFF.

The gene calls are TRBV3-1 (or the pseudogene TRBV3-2) and TRBJ1-1; D might be TRBD1 (5 bases). CDR3 size: 12 residues. V lost 2 bases, J lost 8 bases, and 9 bases lay in between. The germline gives CDR1 LGHDT, CDR2 YNNKEL (reference sequence). The CDR3 region is CASSQPGQEAFF. In nucleotides, the CDR3 is TGTGCCAGCAGCCAACCAGGGCAGGAAGCTTTCTTT.

This clone was observed once. V and J are TRBV7-2 and TRBJ2-1; D is undetermined. The CDR3 consists of 12 residues. Germline-derived CDR1 and CDR2 are SGHTA and FQGNSA. Trimming pared 4 bases from V and 3 bases from J, leaving 4 bases between. CDR3 region: CASSSIYNEQFF. CDR3 in DNA: TGTGCCAGCAGCTCTATCTACAATGAGCAGTTCTTC.